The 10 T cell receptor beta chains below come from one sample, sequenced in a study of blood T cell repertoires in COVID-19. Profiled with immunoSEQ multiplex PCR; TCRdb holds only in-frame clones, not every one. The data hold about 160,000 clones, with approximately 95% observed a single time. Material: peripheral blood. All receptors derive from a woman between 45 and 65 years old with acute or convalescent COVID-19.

The CDR3 region has the DNA TGTGCCAGCAGCCTGTCGGGAGGTCCCCCCCTCCACTTT. Translation: CASSLSGGPPLHF. V is TRBV5-6 and J is TRBJ1-6; D unclear. Germline-derived CDR1 and CDR2 are SGHDT and YYEEEE. V dropped 4 bases and J dropped 13 bases, with 15 bases sitting between them. CDR3 length equals 13 residues.

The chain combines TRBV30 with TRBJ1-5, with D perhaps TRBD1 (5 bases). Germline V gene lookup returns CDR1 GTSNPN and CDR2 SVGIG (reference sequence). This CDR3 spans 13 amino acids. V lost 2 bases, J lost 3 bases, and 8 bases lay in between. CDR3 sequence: CAWSTRVNQPQHF. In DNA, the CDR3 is TGTGCCTGGAGTACCAGGGTCAATCAGCCCCAGCATTTT.

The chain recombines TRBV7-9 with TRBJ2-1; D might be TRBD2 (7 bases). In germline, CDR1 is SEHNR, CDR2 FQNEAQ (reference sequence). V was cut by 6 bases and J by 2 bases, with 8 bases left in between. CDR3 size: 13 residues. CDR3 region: CASRGGPYNEQFF. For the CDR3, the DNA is TGTGCCAGCAGGGGGGGGCCCTACAATGAGCAGTTCTTC.

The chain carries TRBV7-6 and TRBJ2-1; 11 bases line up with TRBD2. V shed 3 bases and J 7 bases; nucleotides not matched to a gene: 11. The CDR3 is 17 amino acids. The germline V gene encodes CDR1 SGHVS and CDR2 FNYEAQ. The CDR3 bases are TGTGCCAGCAGCTTCCGGATAGCGGGGGGGACGGCAAATGAGCAGTTCTTC. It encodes CASSFRIAGGTANEQFF. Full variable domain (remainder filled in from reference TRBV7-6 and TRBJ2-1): GAGVSQSPRYKVTKRGQDVALRCDPISGHVSLYWYRQALGQGPEFLTYFNYEAQQDKSGLPNDRFSAERPEGSISTLTIQRTEQRDSAMYRCASSFRIAGGTANEQFFGPGTRLTVL.

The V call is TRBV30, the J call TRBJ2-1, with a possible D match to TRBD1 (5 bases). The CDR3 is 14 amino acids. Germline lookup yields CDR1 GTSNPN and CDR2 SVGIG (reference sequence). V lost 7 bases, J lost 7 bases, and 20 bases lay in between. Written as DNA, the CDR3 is TGTGCCTTGACAGCTACTTTTGACTTGAATGAGCAGTTCTTC. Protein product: CALTATFDLNEQFF.

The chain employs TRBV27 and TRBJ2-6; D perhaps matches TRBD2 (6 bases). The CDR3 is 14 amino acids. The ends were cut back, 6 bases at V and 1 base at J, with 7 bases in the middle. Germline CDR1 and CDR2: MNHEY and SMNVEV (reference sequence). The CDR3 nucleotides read TGTGCCAGCAGGCGGGGTTCTGGGGCCAACGTCCTGACTTTC. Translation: CASRRGSGANVLTF.

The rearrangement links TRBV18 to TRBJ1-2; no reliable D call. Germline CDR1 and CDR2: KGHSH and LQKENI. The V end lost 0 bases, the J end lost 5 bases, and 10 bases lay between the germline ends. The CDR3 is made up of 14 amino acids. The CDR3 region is CASSPPGSGYGYTF. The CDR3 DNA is TGTGCCAGCTCACCACCGGGTAGCGGATATGGCTACACCTTC.

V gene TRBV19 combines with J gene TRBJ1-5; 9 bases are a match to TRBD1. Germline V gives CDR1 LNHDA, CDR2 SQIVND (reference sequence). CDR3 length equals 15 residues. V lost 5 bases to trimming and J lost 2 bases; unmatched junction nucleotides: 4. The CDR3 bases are TGTGCCAGTAGTTCGGGACAGGGAGGCAATCAGCCCCAGCATTTT. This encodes CASSSGQGGNQPQHF.

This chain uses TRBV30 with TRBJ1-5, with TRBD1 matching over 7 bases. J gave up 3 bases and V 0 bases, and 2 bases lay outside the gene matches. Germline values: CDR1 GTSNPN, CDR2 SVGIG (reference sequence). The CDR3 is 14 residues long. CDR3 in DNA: TGTGCCTGGAGTGTACAGGGGTACAATCAGCCCCAGCATTTT. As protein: CAWSVQGYNQPQHF.

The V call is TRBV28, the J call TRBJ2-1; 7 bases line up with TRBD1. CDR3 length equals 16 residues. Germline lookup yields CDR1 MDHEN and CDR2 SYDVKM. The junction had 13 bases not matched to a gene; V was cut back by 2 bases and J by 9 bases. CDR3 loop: CASSLRDRELWGEQFF. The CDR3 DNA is TGTGCCAGCAGTTTAAGAGACAGGGAGTTGTGGGGTGAGCAGTTCTTC.